This TCR beta chain was retrieved from a study of blood T cell repertoires in COVID-19. Across the study: From the United States, Italy and Spain came samples of acute and convalescent COVID-19. From T cells, B-cell-depleted T cells, or PBMCs came the material, which was cDNA or gDNA.

In the original processing: The authors estimated nucleated cell counts from reference gene primer amplification. Some clones are missing from TCRdb's copy, which holds only in-frame ones; the method was immunoSEQ multiplex PCR. V, J and clone size were drawn from that table, and D and trimming were deduced from the DNA. This table has about 120,000 clones, about 82% appearing once. Germline assignment: CDR1 MNHEY and CDR2 SMNVEV (reference sequence). This CDR3 spans 12 amino acids. The ends lost 8 bases at V and 7 bases at J; junction bases unmatched: 3. The sample taken for sequencing was peripheral blood. This clonotype was obtained from a man aged 55 to 69 with active or convalescent COVID-19. The rearrangement uses TRBV27 and TRBJ2-3, with 10 bases identical to TRBD2. This CDR3 is CASGTSAYTQYF. The CDR3 DNA follows: TGTGCCAGCGGGACTAGCGCATATACGCAGTATTTT.